This T cell receptor (beta chain) was sequenced during a study of blood T cells in healthy people across ages. Study background: Template switching caught about one barcoded beta molecule for each two T cells. General study findings and limits: Diversity was estimated from one million T cells, and these estimates were considered underestimates. PBMC samples, being unsorted, prevented any conclusive comparison of naive and antigen-experienced cells.

For the second PCR, which ran for about 7 to 11 cycles, a sample-barcoded 5' primer and a J-beta primer mix were used. TCRdb used MiXCR to reprocess the 5' RACE reads, holding one entry per CDR3 protein. The repertoire has 1.5 million to 1.8 million distinct CDR3 sequences, approximately 43% of them found once; the top ten carry 4%. They isolated at least 7 million PBMCs from each sample. Germline V gene sequence: CDR1 MNHNS, CDR2 SASEGT. The junction had 10 bases not matched to a gene; V was cut back by 4 bases and J by 14 bases. The CDR3 length is 13 residues. Worth noting for this clonotype: No antigen is known for it.

The sample was blood. The sequence was collected from a young woman in good health. The chain carries TRBV6-1 and TRBJ2-1, with TRBD2 matching 8 bases. This CDR3 is CASSARLAGMEFF. DNA for the CDR3: TGTGCCAGCAGTGCAAGATTAGCGGGAATGGAGTTCTTC.